This TCR beta chain stems from a study of T cells after yellow fever vaccination. V gave up 1 base and J gave up 6 bases; unmatched junction bases: 6. This CDR3 spans 15 amino acids. The germline gives CDR1 SGHVS, CDR2 FQNEAQ. This clonotype showed up just a few times. What it recognizes is unknown. A single record per CDR3 protein comes from TCRdb applying MiXCR to the 5' RACE reads. This table holds under 600,000 distinct CDR3 sequences, around an eighth found once. Study observations and caveats: Detected again after the booster were most primary-vaccination clones, at 95% to 98% CD4 and approximately 90% CD8. Faster peaking, at day 5 versus 15, marked a secondary response that was weaker.

The J gene is TRBJ2-7, the V gene TRBV7-8; 10 bases match TRBD2. The sample consisted of PBMCs, taken on the day of the yellow fever booster vaccination. This clonotype was obtained from a man aged 30 to 45 who received the YFV17D yellow fever vaccine. CDR3: CASSLVVLAGPEQYF. The CDR3 DNA is TGTGCCAGCAGCTTAGTGGTACTAGCGGGGCCCGAGCAGTACTTC.